The 6 T cell receptor beta chains below come from one sample, sequenced in a study of blood T cell repertoires in COVID-19. Data came from immunoSEQ multiplex PCR; TCRdb stores just in-frame clones and leaves some out. The sample records tens of thousands of clones, about 89% being singletons. Sequenced input: peripheral blood. These receptors were obtained from a man in his 60s with acute or convalescent COVID-19.

The rearrangement links TRBV27 to TRBJ2-7; no reliable D call. Deletions cut 10 bases from V and 4 bases from J, with 5 bases between. The CDR3 is 9 amino acids. The germline CDR1 and CDR2 sequences are MNHEY and SMNVEV (reference sequence). In DNA, the CDR3 is TGTGCCACGCGGTACGAGCAGTACTTC. Translation: CATRYEQYF.

The chain employs TRBV30 and TRBJ2-3; a possible D gene is TRBD2 (6 bases). CDR3 length: 13 amino acids. Germline V CDR1 and CDR2: GTSNPN, SVGIG (reference sequence). V was shortened by 3 bases and J by 5 bases, with 12 bases between the two germline ends. CDR3 DNA: TGTGCCTGGAGCCCGGGGGTTGGAGATACGCAGTATTTT. Protein product: CAWSPGVGDTQYF.

The chain recombines TRBV6-1 with TRBJ1-2; the match to TRBD1 covers 8 bases. Per the germline V gene, CDR1 is MNHNS and CDR2 is SASEGT. V was clipped by 0 bases and J by 5 bases; unmatched bases: 11. The CDR3 extends over 17 amino acids. CDR3 residues: CASSEASGGVIGYGYTF. The CDR3 coding sequence is TGTGCCAGCAGTGAAGCCTCAGGGGGCGTAATTGGATATGGCTACACCTTC.

This clone has more than one count but fewer than ten. This chain links TRBV25-1 with TRBJ1-4; 8 nucleotides agree with TRBD1. The junction had 5 bases not matched to a gene; V was cut back by 4 bases and J by 7 bases. In germline, CDR1 is MGHDK, CDR2 SYGVNS. The CDR3 is 14 residues long. The CDR3 DNA reads as TGTGCCAGCAGTGTGGGAGGACAGGGTGAAAAACTGTTTTTT. This gives the protein CASSVGGQGEKLFF. Using reference TRBV25-1 and TRBJ1-4 for the parts outside the CDR3, the full variable domain is EADIYQTPRYLVIGTGKKITLECSQTMGHDKMYWYQQDPGMELHLIHYSYGVNSTEKGDLSSESTVSRIRTEHFPLTLESARPSHTSQYLCASSVGGQGEKLFFGSGTQLSVL.

The rearrangement uses TRBV19 and TRBJ1-1; a possible D gene is TRBD1 (5 bases). CDR3 length equals 13 residues. V was trimmed by 0 bases and J by 9 bases, leaving 11 bases between them. The germline CDR1 and CDR2 sequences are LNHDA and SQIVND (reference sequence). CDR3 in amino acids: CASSIEGRPQAFF. In nucleotides, the CDR3 is TGTGCCAGTAGTATAGAGGGGCGACCCCAAGCTTTCTTT.

The genes are TRBV4-2 and TRBJ2-7, with 10 bases that match TRBD2. CDR3 size: 16 residues. Per germline, CDR1 LGHNA and CDR2 YNFKEQ. V gave up 0 bases and J gave up 6 bases; unmatched junction bases: 8. The CDR3 reads CASSQEAGGARSEQYF. CDR3 DNA sequence: TGTGCCAGCAGCCAAGAAGCGGGGGGGGCCAGATCCGAGCAGTACTTC.